This is a list of T cell receptor beta chains from one sample in a study of cytomegalovirus exposure and HLA in healthy donors. The table came from immunoSEQ multiplex PCR; TCRdb's copy has only in-frame clones and leaves some out. The repertoire holds some 140,000 clones, with approximately 61% as singletons. The sample comprised PBMCs. The receptors were gathered from a human donor in good health. The CDR3 runs from the conserved cysteine through the conserved F or W. D genes are given only for firm matches. Only part of the rows carry a size: once, few, many, or a class if the clone is expanded.

CASSLSSYEQYF	TGTGCCAGCAGCCTCTCCTCCTACGAGCAGTACTTC	-	TRBJ2-7	TRBV7-9	-
CASSSTGLGGNTIYF	TGCGCCAGCAGCTCTACAGGGTTAGGAGGAAACACCATATATTTT	few	TRBJ1-3	TRBV5-1	-
CASSLAAGGPGDTQYF	TGCGCCAGCAGCTTGGCCGCGGGGGGGCCAGGAGATACGCAGTATTTT	-	TRBJ2-3	TRBV5-1	TRBD2
CASSLAEQGVNQPQHF	TGTGCCAGCAGCTTAGCCGAACAAGGGGTCAATCAGCCCCAGCATTTT	few	TRBJ1-5	TRBV7-2	-
CASTGTPNTEAFF	TGTGCCAGCACCGGGACACCAAACACTGAAGCTTTCTTT	-	TRBJ1-1	TRBV6-5	-
CASSLAAGTGNNEQFF	TGCGCCAGCAGCTTGGCTGCCGGGACAGGGAACAATGAGCAGTTCTTC	-	TRBJ2-1	TRBV5-1	TRBD1
CASSREGKSTEAFF	TGTGCCAGCAGTCGGGAGGGGAAAAGCACTGAAGCTTTCTTT	-	TRBJ1-1	TRBV2	-
CASRPSGGRHQPQHF	TGTGCCAGCAGACCCTCAGGGGGCCGCCATCAGCCCCAGCATTTT	-	TRBJ1-5	TRBV28	TRBD1
CASSLGSGTGAEKLFF	TGTGCCAGCAGCTTAGGCTCCGGGACAGGGGCTGAAAAACTGTTTTTT	-	TRBJ1-4	TRBV7-9	TRBD1
CASSLPPGGPQETQYF	TGTGCCAGCAGCTTACCCCCAGGGGGCCCCCAAGAGACCCAGTACTTC	-	TRBJ2-5	TRBV28	TRBD1
CASSQLPTGGETQYF	TGCGCCAGCAGCCAACTCCCGACAGGGGGGGAGACCCAGTACTTC	-	TRBJ2-5	TRBV4-3	TRBD1
CASSLVLAGKFGQYF	TGTGCCAGCAGCTTAGTCCTAGCGGGTAAATTTGGGCAGTACTTC	-	TRBJ2-7	TRBV7-2	TRBD2
CATSRDVGFTEAFF	TGTGCCACCAGCAGAGATGTCGGGTTCACTGAAGCTTTCTTT	-	TRBJ1-1	TRBV15	-
CASGLLGGNQPQHF	TGTGCCAGCGGACTATTGGGGGGCAATCAGCCCCAGCATTTT	-	TRBJ1-5	TRBV28	-
CASSSSPRNQETQYF	TGTGCTAGCAGCTCTAGCCCCAGGAACCAAGAGACCCAGTACTTC	once	TRBJ2-5	TRBV7-7	-
CASIATGNTEAFF	TGTGCCAGCATCGCGACAGGGAACACTGAAGCTTTCTTT	few	TRBJ1-1	TRBV14	-
CASRREGADTQYF	TGTGCCAGCCGGCGGGAGGGCGCAGATACGCAGTATTTT	-	TRBJ2-3	TRBV6-5	TRBD2
CASSERTYEQYF	TGTGCCAGCAGTGAAAGGACTTACGAGCAGTACTTC	few	TRBJ2-7	TRBV6-1	-
CASSPMEKRNYEQYF	TGTGCCAGCAGCCCAATGGAGAAGAGGAACTACGAGCAGTACTTC	-	TRBJ2-7	TRBV28	-
CASSQDILAGVSLEETQYF	TGTGCCAGCAGCCAAGATATACTAGCGGGAGTGTCTTTGGAAGAGACCCAGTACTTC	-	TRBJ2-5	TRBV4-2	TRBD2
CATSRDWGLAGVIPGEQYF	TGTGCCACCAGCAGAGATTGGGGACTAGCGGGAGTCATCCCGGGGGAGCAGTACTTC	-	TRBJ2-7	TRBV15	TRBD2
CASLPLAGAGETQYF	TGCGCCAGCTTACCACTAGCGGGAGCGGGTGAGACCCAGTACTTC	-	TRBJ2-5	TRBV5-1	TRBD2
CASSQGGTSYNEQFF	TGCGCCAGCAGCCAAGGTGGGACTAGCTACAATGAGCAGTTCTTC	few	TRBJ2-1	TRBV4-3	TRBD2
CASSIENIQYF	TGCGCCAGCAGCATAGAGAACATTCAGTACTTC	few	TRBJ2-4	TRBV5-1	-
CASSLYGESNQPQHF	TGTGCCAGCAGTTTATATGGGGAGAGCAATCAGCCCCAGCATTTT	-	TRBJ1-5	TRBV27	-
CASRHNRGSSYNEQFF	TGTGCCAGCAGGCACAACAGGGGGAGCTCCTACAATGAGCAGTTCTTC	-	TRBJ2-1	TRBV27	TRBD1
CASRKRDTLSGTEAFF	TGTGCCAGCAGGAAACGGGACACCTTAAGTGGGACTGAAGCTTTCTTT	-	TRBJ1-1	TRBV27	-
CASSRDRFYEQYF	TGTGCCAGCAGCCGGGACAGGTTTTACGAGCAGTACTTC	-	TRBJ2-7	TRBV2	TRBD1
CASSRGTSGSNTDTQYF	TGCGCCAGCAGCCGCGGGACTAGCGGGTCGAACACAGATACGCAGTATTTT	-	TRBJ2-3	TRBV5-1	TRBD2
CASSLAYVRPQHF	TGTGCCAGCAGCTTGGCTTATGTCCGGCCCCAGCATTTT	-	TRBJ1-5	TRBV5-8	-
CASSLEGGGPGRDEQYF	TGCGCCAGCAGCTTGGAGGGAGGAGGACCCGGTAGGGACGAGCAGTACTTC	few	TRBJ2-7	TRBV5-1	-
CASSVSGSGTYNEQFF	TGTGCCAGCAGCGTAAGCGGGAGCGGCACCTACAATGAGCAGTTCTTC	-	TRBJ2-1	TRBV9	TRBD2
CASSVGTGDTGNTIYF	TGTGCCAGCAGCGTAGGCACAGGGGACACTGGAAACACCATATATTTT	-	TRBJ1-3	TRBV11-1	TRBD1
CASSPYYGDNEQFF	TGTGCCAGCTCACCTTACTACGGTGACAATGAGCAGTTCTTC	-	TRBJ2-1	TRBV18	-
CASSPPGTGGDQPQHF	TGTGCCAGCTCACCACCCGGGACAGGGGGCGATCAGCCCCAGCATTTT	few	TRBJ1-5	TRBV18	TRBD1
CASSTNTEAFF	TGTGCCAGCAGCACAAACACTGAAGCTTTCTTT	-	TRBJ1-1	TRBV28	-
CASREDRQETQYF	TGTGCCAGCAGGGAGGACAGGCAAGAGACCCAGTACTTC	-	TRBJ2-5	TRBV2	TRBD1
CASSRTTNYGYTF	TGTGCCAGCAGTCGAACAACAAACTATGGCTACACCTTC	-	TRBJ1-2	TRBV28	-
CASKKRQYNEQFF	TGTGCCAGCAAAAAGAGACAGTACAATGAGCAGTTCTTC	once	TRBJ2-1	TRBV27	-
CASSPGSPAYNEQFF	TGTGCCAGCAGCCCAGGCTCCCCGGCCTACAATGAGCAGTTCTTC	once	TRBJ2-1	TRBV7-3	-
CASSLKGTGGETQYF	TGTGCCAGCAGCTTAAAAGGGACAGGGGGGGAGACCCAGTACTTC	-	TRBJ2-5	TRBV11-1	TRBD1
CASSQDPGVGANVLTF	TGCGCCAGCAGCCAAGACCCGGGAGTTGGGGCCAACGTCCTGACTTTC	-	TRBJ2-6	TRBV4-1	-
CASSLYGGPNTGELFF	TGTGCCAGCAGTTTATACGGGGGGCCGAACACCGGGGAGCTGTTTTTT	-	TRBJ2-2	TRBV28	-
CASSLGTHQETQYF	TGCGCCAGCAGCTTGGGGACACACCAAGAGACCCAGTACTTC	-	TRBJ2-5	TRBV5-1	-
CASSQEGGAPQYF	TGCGCCAGCAGCCAAGAGGGGGGTGCACCGCAGTATTTT	-	TRBJ2-3	TRBV4-3	-
CASSLKGANYGYTF	TGTGCCAGCAGCTTGAAAGGGGCTAACTATGGCTACACCTTC	few	TRBJ1-2	TRBV7-9	-
CASSLGLGEDEQFF	TGTGCCAGCAGCTTAGGACTAGGGGAGGATGAGCAGTTCTTC	few	TRBJ2-1	TRBV7-3	TRBD2
CASYSGNEKLFF	TGCGCCAGCTACTCAGGGAATGAAAAACTGTTTTTT	few	TRBJ1-4	TRBV10-2	-
CASSLGLADYEQYF	TGTGCCAGCAGCTTAGGGCTAGCAGACTACGAGCAGTACTTC	-	TRBJ2-7	TRBV11-2	-
CATSSAKGGGYEQYF	TGTGCCACCAGCAGCGCGAAGGGGGGGGGCTACGAGCAGTACTTC	-	TRBJ2-7	TRBV15	-
CASRGGETQYF	TGCGCCAGCAGGGGGGGAGAGACCCAGTACTTC	-	TRBJ2-5	TRBV10-2	-
CASSLGQGKTDTQYF	TGTGCCAGCAGCTTAGGGCAGGGAAAAACAGATACGCAGTATTTT	-	TRBJ2-3	TRBV5-6	-
CASSSRDSLNNEQFF	TGTGCCAGCAGCTCCCGGGATTCCCTTAACAATGAGCAGTTCTTC	-	TRBJ2-1	TRBV11-3	-
CASSLPRSGRAYKDHQETQYF	TGTGCCAGCAGCTTACCCCGTAGCGGGAGGGCCTATAAGGACCACCAAGAGACCCAGTACTTC	-	TRBJ2-5	TRBV27	TRBD2
CASGWTHEGLAGAYEQYF	TGTGCTAGTGGTTGGACCCACGAGGGACTAGCGGGAGCCTACGAGCAGTACTTC	-	TRBJ2-7	TRBV12-5	TRBD2
CASSPGGVEQFF	TGTGCCAGCAGCCCAGGGGGCGTGGAGCAGTTCTTC	-	TRBJ2-1	TRBV7-3	TRBD1